This TCR beta chain was identified in a study of shared clonotypes between healthy human individuals. Study summary: Donors, aged 18 to 49, were a couple of women and three men.

Around 100 million PBMCs went into genomic DNA for unsorted samples. Evenly divided among several immunoSEQ plates was the genomic DNA of each subset. TCRdb's table, derived via immunoSEQ multiplex PCR, lists solely in-frame clones and lacks some. The sample shows approximately 500,000 clones, more than 75% of them seen only once. Material for sequencing was PBMCs. The receptor was derived from a woman between 40 and 55 years old in good health. Some clones in this sample may be carry-over from other donors' samples.

DNA for the CDR3: TGCGCCAGCAGCCCCTCATGGGACGGGGAGCTGTTTTTT. It is translated as CASSPSWDGELFF. V gene TRBV5-1 combines with J gene TRBJ2-2; the D is unclear. The CDR3 runs 13 residues. The V end was cut by 4 bases, the J end by 7 bases, with 11 bases between. In germline, CDR1 is SGHRS, CDR2 YFSETQ.